This T cell receptor beta chain appears in the sequencing data of a study of blood T cell repertoires in COVID-19. Trimming cost V 3 bases and J 6 bases, with 11 bases left between them. Germline V gene lookup returns CDR1 KGHSH and CDR2 LQKENI. There are 13 residues in the CDR3. Repertoires were generated with immunoSEQ multiplex PCR, while TCRdb's copy carries only in-frame clones and drops some. The data hold 250,000 to 300,000 clones, with more than 80% observed a single time. Sequencing used peripheral blood. This TCR came from a woman aged 45 to 65 with COVID-19, enrolled during active disease. V gene TRBV18 combines with J gene TRBJ1-1, with D possibly being TRBD1 (5 bases). CDR3 loop: CASSPDIPPEAFF. DNA for the CDR3: TGTGCCAGCTCACCGGACATTCCACCTGAAGCTTTCTTT.